This is a list of T cell receptor beta chains from one sample in a study of T cell responses to AZD1222 COVID-19 vaccine. Generated by immunoSEQ multiplex PCR, the TCRdb table keeps only in-frame clones and is missing some. The data hold over 55,000 clones, with over 65% observed a single time. The starting material was peripheral blood, obtained 28 days after the second AZD1222 dose. Source of these receptors: an adult who received the AZD1222 COVID-19 vaccine. The conserved cysteine and the conserved F or W are not part of the CDR3 here. Fields, in order: V gene, J gene, CDR3 protein.

TRBV7-9	TRBJ2-7	ASSLGWSYEQY
TRBV20-1	TRBJ2-1	SASSAGPYNEQF
TRBV6-2/TRBV6-3	TRBJ1-1	ASSSGENTEAF
TRBV27	TRBJ2-7	ASSFRTSGGAFSYEQY
TRBV11-3	TRBJ2-1	ASSPGTSGTYNEQF
TRBV28	TRBJ1-6	ASSLWGQGVPLH
TRBV10-3	TRBJ2-5	AISESYSGGLRETQY
TRBV5-1	TRBJ1-2	ASSLETGGIGYT
TRBV9	TRBJ2-5	ASSAMTGTMGETQY
TRBV6-4	TRBJ2-6	ASSDWGVNVLT
TRBV4-3	TRBJ2-1	ASSRGLAVNEQF
TRBV28	TRBJ2-7	ASPPHHAGTVYEQY
TRBV7-8	TRBJ1-5	ASSLIGFGNQPQH
TRBV9	TRBJ2-2	ASSVATGELF
TRBV7-9	TRBJ1-6	ASSLAQGNSPLH
TRBV28	TRBJ1-1	ASVGVPGTEAF
TRBV10-3	TRBJ2-5	AISPGTSQETQY
TRBV5-8	TRBJ2-7	ASSLRQPGFYEQY
TRBV13	TRBJ2-3	ASSLIGGDTDTQY
TRBV11-3	TRBJ2-7	ASSSTDGYEQY
TRBV7-9	TRBJ2-2	ASSLGQGARAGELF
TRBV18	TRBJ1-1	ASSLTENTEAF
TRBV24-1	TRBJ2-5	ATSDLQTQY
TRBV24-1	TRBJ1-5	ATGGQGDQPQH
TRBV11-3	TRBJ1-2	ASSLGGDTNYGYT
TRBV18	TRBJ2-7	ASSPLFRDRGRYEQY
TRBV19	TRBJ2-1	ASSTAGTGGSHNEQF
TRBV11-2	TRBJ1-6	ASSLAPAGINSPLH
TRBV10-1	TRBJ1-2	ASHGQGFGVVDGYT
TRBV5-6	TRBJ2-3	ASSLAPSGDTQY
TRBV28	TRBJ1-4	ASSLNQGAGEKLF
TRBV18	TRBJ1-1	ASSPGLNTEAF
TRBV11-2	TRBJ2-7	ASSLNEQY
TRBV21-1	TRBJ1-5	ASTEEETRGHGNQPQH
TRBV4-1	TRBJ2-5	ASSQDTPKGLAGLETQY
TRBV6-5	TRBJ1-5	ASRAQGDQPQH
TRBV4-1	TRBJ2-2	ASSQAPLERGPNTGELF
TRBV5-1	TRBJ2-7	ASSLGQVPFYEQY
TRBV30	TRBJ2-1	AWSRNEQF
TRBV11-3	TRBJ2-7	ASSRGVINEQY
TRBV7-2	TRBJ1-1	ASSLLGRPSAF